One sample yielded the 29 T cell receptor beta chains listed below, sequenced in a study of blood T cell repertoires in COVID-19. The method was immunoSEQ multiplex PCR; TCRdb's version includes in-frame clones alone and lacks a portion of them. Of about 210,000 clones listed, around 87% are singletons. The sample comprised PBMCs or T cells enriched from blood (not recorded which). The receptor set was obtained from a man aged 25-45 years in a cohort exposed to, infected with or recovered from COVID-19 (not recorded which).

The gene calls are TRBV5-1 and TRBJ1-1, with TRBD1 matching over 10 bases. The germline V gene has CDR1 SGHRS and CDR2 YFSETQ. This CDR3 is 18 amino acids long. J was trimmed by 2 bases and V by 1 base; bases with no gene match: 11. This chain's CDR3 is CASSLFPRDRGRNTEAFF. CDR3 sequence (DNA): TGCGCCAGCAGCTTGTTCCCCCGGGACAGGGGACGAAACACTGAAGCTTTCTTT. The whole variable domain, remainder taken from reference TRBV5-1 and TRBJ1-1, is KAGVTQTPRYLIKTRGQQVTLSCSPISGHRSVSWYQQTPGQGLQFLFEYFSETQRNKGNFPGRFSGRQFSNSRSEMNVSTLELGDSALYLCASSLFPRDRGRNTEAFFGQGTRLTVV.

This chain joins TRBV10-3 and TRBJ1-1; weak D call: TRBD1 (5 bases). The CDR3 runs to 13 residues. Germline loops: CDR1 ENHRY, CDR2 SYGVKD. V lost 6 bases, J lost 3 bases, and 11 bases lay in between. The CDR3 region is CAIRAGWDTEAFF. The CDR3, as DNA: TGTGCCATCAGGGCAGGGTGGGACACTGAAGCTTTCTTT.

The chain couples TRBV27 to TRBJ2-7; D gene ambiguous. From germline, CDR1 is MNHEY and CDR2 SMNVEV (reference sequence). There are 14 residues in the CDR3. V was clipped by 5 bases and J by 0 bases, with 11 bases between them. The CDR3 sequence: CASSLTSSSYEQYF. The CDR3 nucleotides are TGTGCCAGCAGTCTAACTTCGAGCTCCTACGAGCAGTACTTC.

The CDR3 nucleotides read TGTGCCAGCAGTTTAATCGGACAGGGGGTGGGTGGAAACACCATATATTTT. It codes for CASSLIGQGVGGNTIYF. The rearrangement joins TRBV28 to TRBJ1-3; 10 nucleotides align to TRBD1. V was clipped by 2 bases and J by 3 bases; unmatched bases: 7. Looked up from germline, CDR1 is MDHEN and CDR2 is SYDVKM. This CDR3 has 17 residues.

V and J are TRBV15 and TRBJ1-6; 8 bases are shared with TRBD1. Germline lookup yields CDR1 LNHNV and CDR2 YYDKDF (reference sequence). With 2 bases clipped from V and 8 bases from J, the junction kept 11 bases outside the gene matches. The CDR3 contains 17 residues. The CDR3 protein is CATSRLATGGIDSPLHF. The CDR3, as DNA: TGTGCCACCAGCAGACTTGCTACAGGGGGTATAGATTCACCCCTCCACTTT.

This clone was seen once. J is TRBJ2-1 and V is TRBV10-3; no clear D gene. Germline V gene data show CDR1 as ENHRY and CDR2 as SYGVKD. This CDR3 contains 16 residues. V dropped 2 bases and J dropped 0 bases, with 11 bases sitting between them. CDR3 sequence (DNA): TGTGCCATCAGTGAGAGAGCCTCACTCTCCTACAATGAGCAGTTCTTC. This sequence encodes CAISERASLSYNEQFF.

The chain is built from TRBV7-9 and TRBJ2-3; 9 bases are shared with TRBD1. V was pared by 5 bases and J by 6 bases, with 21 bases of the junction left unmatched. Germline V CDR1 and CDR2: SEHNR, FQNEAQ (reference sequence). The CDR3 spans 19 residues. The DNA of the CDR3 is TGTGCCAGCAGCACGCGAGGGACAGGGAGCACACACACACCGGATACGCAGTATTTT. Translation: CASSTRGTGSTHTPDTQYF.

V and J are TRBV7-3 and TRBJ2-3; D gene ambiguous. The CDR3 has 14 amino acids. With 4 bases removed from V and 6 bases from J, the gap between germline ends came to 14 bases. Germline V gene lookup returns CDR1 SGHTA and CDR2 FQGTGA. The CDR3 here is CASSSDHSRDTQYF. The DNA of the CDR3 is TGTGCCAGCAGCTCTGACCATTCGAGGGATACGCAGTATTTT.

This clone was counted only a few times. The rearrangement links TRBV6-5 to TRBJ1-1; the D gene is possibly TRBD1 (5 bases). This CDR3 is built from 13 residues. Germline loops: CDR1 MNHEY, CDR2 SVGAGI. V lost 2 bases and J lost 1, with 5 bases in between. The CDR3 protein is CASSYQGNTEAFF. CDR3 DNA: TGTGCCAGCAGTTACCAGGGGAACACTGAAGCTTTCTTT.

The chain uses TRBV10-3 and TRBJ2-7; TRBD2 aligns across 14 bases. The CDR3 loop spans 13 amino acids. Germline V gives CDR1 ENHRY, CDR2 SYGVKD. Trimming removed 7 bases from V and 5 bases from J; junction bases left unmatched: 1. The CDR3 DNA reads TGTGCCATCAAGGGACTAGCGGGAGACGAGCAGTACTTC. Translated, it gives CAIKGLAGDEQYF.

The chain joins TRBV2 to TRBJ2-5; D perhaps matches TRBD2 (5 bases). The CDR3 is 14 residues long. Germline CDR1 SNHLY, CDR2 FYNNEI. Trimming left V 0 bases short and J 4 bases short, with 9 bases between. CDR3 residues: CASSEAYSGETQYF. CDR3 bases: TGTGCCAGCAGTGAAGCCTACAGCGGAGAGACCCAGTACTTC.

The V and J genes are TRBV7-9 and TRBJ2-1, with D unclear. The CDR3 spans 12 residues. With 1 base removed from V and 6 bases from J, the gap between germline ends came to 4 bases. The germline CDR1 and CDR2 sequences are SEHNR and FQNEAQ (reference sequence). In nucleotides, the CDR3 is TGTGCCAGCAGCTTAGTCTCCAATGAGCAGTTCTTC. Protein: CASSLVSNEQFF.

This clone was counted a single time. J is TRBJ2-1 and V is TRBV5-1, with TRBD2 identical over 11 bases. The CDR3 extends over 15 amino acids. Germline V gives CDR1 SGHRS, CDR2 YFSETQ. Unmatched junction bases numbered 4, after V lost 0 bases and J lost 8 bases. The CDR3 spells CASSLGTSGWDEQFF. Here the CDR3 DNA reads TGCGCCAGCAGCTTGGGGACTAGCGGGTGGGATGAGCAGTTCTTC.

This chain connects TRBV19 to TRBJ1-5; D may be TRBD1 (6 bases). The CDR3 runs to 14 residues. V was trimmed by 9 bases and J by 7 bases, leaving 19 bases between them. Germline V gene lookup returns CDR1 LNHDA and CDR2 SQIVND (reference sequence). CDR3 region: CASDGGRRGQPQHF. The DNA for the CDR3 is TGTGCCAGCGACGGGGGGCGAAGGGGACAGCCCCAGCATTTT.

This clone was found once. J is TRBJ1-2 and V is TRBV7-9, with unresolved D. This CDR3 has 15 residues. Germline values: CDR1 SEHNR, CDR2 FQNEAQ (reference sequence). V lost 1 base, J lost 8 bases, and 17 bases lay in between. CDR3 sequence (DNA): TGTGCCAGCAGCTTAGATGTGAGGGTCTCTAGGGGCTACACCTTC. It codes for CASSLDVRVSRGYTF.

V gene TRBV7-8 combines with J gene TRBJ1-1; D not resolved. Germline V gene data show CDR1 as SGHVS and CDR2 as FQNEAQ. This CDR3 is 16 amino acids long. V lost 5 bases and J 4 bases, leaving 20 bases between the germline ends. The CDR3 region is CASSPSGVAMTTEAFF. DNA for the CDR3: TGTGCCAGCAGCCCCTCGGGAGTGGCGATGACCACTGAAGCTTTCTTT. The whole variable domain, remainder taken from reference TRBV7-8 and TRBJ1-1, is GAGVSQSPRYKVAKRGQDVALRCDPISGHVSLFWYQQALGQGPEFLTYFQNEAQLDKSGLPSDRFFAERPEGSVSTLKIQRTQQEDSAVYLCASSPSGVAMTTEAFFGQGTRLTVV.

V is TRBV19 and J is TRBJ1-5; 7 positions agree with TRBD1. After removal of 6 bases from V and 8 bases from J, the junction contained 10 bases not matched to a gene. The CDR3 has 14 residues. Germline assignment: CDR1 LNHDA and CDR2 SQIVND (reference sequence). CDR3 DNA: TGTGCCAGTAGGATTCGACAGGGAGCTAAGCCCCAGCATTTT. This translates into CASRIRQGAKPQHF.

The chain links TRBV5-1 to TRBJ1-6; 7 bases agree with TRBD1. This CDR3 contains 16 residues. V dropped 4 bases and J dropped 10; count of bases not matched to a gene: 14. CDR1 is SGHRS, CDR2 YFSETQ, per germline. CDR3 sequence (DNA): TGCGCCAGCAGCCAAAGGGGGAGACAGGGAACCTCACCCCTCCACTTT. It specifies CASSQRGRQGTSPLHF.

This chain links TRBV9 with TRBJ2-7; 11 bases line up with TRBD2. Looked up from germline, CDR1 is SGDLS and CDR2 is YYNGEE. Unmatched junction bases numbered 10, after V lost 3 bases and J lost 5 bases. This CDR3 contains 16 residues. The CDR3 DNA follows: TGTGCCAGCAGCGGCCCCCGACTAGCGGGACGGGACGAGCAGTACTTC. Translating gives CASSGPRLAGRDEQYF. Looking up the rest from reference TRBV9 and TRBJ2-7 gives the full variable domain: DSGVTQTPKHLITATGQRVTLRCSPRSGDLSVYWYQQSLDQGLQFLIQYYNGEERAKGNILERFSAQQFPDLHSELNLSSLELGDSALYFCASSGPRLAGRDEQYFGPGTRLTVT.

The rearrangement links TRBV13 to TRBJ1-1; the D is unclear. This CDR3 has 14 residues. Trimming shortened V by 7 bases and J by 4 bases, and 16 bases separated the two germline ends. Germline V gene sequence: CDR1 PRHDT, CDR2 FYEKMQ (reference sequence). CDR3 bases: TGTGCCAGCACCCGCCGTTCGGGGTCCACTGAAGCTTTCTTT. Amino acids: CASTRRSGSTEAFF.

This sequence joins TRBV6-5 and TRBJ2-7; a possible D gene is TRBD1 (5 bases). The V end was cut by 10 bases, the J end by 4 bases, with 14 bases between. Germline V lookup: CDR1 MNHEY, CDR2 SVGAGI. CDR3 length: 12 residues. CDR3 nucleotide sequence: TGTGCCACCCAGAAGGGGCCGTACGAGCAGTACTTC. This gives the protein CATQKGPYEQYF.

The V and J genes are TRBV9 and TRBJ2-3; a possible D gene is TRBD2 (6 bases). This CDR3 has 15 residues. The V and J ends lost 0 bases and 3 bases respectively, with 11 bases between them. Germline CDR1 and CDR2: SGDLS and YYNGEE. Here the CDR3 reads CASSVGGGGTDTQYF. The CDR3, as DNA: TGTGCCAGCAGCGTAGGCGGAGGAGGGACAGATACGCAGTATTTT.

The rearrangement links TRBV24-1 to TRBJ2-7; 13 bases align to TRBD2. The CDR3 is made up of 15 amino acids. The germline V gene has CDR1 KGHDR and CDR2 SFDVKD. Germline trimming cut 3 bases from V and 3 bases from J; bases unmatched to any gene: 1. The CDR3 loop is CATSDRTSGSYEQYF. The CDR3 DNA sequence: TGTGCCACCAGTGATCGGACTAGCGGGAGCTACGAGCAGTACTTC.

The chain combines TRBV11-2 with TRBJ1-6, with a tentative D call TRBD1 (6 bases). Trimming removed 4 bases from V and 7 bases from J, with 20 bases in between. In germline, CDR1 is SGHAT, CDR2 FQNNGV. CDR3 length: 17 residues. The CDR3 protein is CASSSDSTGLYNSPLHF. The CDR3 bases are TGTGCCAGCAGCTCCGATTCAACAGGGCTATACAATTCACCCCTCCACTTT.

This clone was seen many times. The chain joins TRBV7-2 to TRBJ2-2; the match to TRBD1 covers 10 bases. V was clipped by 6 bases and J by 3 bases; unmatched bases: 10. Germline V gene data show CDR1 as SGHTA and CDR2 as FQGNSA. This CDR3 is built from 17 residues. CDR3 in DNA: TGTGCCAGCAGTACCGGGAGACAGGGGGCACACACCGGGGAGCTGTTTTTT. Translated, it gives CASSTGRQGAHTGELFF. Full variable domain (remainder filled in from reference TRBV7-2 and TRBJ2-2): GAGVSQSPSNKVTEKGKDVELRCDPISGHTALYWYRQSLGQGLEFLIYFQGNSAPDKSGLPSDRFSAERTGGSVSTLTIQRTQQEDSAVYLCASSTGRQGAHTGELFFGEGSRLTVL.

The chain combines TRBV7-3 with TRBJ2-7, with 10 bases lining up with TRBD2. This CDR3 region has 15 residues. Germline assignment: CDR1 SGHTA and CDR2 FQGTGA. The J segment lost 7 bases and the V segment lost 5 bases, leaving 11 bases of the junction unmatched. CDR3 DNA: TGTGCCAGCAGCCCGCGAGCGGGAGGGCTAGGGGAGCAGTACTTC. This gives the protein CASSPRAGGLGEQYF.

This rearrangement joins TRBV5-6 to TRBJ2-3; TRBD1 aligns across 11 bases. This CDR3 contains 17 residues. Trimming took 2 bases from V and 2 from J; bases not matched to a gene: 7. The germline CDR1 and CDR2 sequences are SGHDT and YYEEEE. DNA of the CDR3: TGTGCCAGCAGCTTCACCGGGACAGGGGGTCACACAGATACGCAGTATTTT. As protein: CASSFTGTGGHTDTQYF.

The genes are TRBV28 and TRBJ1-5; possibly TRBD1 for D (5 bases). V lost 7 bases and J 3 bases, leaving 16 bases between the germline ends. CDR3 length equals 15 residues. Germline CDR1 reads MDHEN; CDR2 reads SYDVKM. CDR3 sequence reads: CASTEREGYNQPQHF. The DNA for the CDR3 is TGTGCCAGCACCGAACGGGAGGGGTACAATCAGCCCCAGCATTTT.

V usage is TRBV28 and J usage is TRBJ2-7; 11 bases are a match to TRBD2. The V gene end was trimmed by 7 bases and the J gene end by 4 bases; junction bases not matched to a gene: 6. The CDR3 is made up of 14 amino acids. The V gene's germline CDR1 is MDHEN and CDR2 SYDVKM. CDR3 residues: CASNHLAGGYEQYF. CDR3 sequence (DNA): TGTGCCAGCAATCATCTAGCGGGAGGATACGAGCAGTACTTC.